The 6 T cell receptor beta chains below were found in one sample sequenced in a study of control samples from healthy donors and cancer patients. Sequencing was performed with immunoSEQ multiplex PCR; in TCRdb, only in-frame clones are kept and a portion is missing. The sample records approximately 150,000 clones, more than 90% being singletons. Sample: blood. The receptors were sampled from a man aged 25 to 45 in good health.

V gene TRBV9 combines with J gene TRBJ1-1, with D maybe TRBD1 (6 bases). The CDR3 sequence is 14 residues long. Germline V CDR1 and CDR2: SGDLS, YYNGEE. V lost 2 bases to trimming and J lost 10 bases, with 18 bases between them. As DNA, the CDR3 is TGTGCCAGCAGCGTTTCAGGGACATTAATGGGAGCTTTCTTT. Amino acid sequence: CASSVSGTLMGAFF.

The genes are TRBV10-1 and TRBJ2-3; D might be TRBD2 (6 bases). The germline V gene encodes CDR1 WNHNN and CDR2 SYGVQD (reference sequence). V was trimmed by 3 bases and J by 6 bases, leaving 10 bases between them. The CDR3 extends over 13 amino acids. The CDR3 here is CASSDGGGDTQYF. The CDR3 DNA follows: TGCGCCAGCAGTGACGGCGGAGGGGATACGCAGTATTTT.

J is TRBJ2-7 and V is TRBV19; 8 nucleotides align to TRBD2. From germline, CDR1 is LNHDA and CDR2 SQIVND (reference sequence). The CDR3 extends over 17 amino acids. V trimming: 1 base; J trimming: 2 bases; junction bases outside the gene matches: 10. The DNA for the CDR3 is TGTGCCAGTAGTATAGCCAGAACTAGCGGTTATACCTACGAGCAGTACTTC. It translates to CASSIARTSGYTYEQYF.

The genes are TRBV6-2 or TRBV6-3 and TRBJ2-1; 8 bases agree with TRBD2. The germline gives CDR1 MNHEY, CDR2 SVGEGT. The CDR3 covers 16 residues. Trimming removed 2 bases from V and 0 bases from J; junction bases left unmatched: 3. CDR3: CASSYRGGPSYNEQFF. The CDR3 bases are TGTGCCAGCAGTTACCGGGGGGGGCCCTCCTACAATGAGCAGTTCTTC.

The J gene is TRBJ1-6, the V gene TRBV3-1 (or the pseudogene TRBV3-2), with D perhaps matching TRBD1 (5 bases). V lost 5 bases to trimming and J lost 9 bases, with 17 bases between them. The CDR3 length is 15 residues. Germline V CDR1 and CDR2: LGHDT, YNNKEL (reference sequence). The CDR3 nucleotides are TGTGCCAGCAGCGGGTCGTTGGGGCTTGGTTCACCCCTCCACTTT. This encodes CASSGSLGLGSPLHF.

V usage is TRBV27 and J usage is TRBJ2-1, with 7 bases lining up with TRBD1. This CDR3 has 15 residues. Per germline, CDR1 MNHEY and CDR2 SMNVEV (reference sequence). Losses at the gene ends were 7 bases for V and 6 bases for J; bases not matched to a gene: 12. CDR3 sequence reads: CASILRTGLGNEQFF. DNA for the CDR3: TGTGCCAGCATCCTTCGGACAGGTCTAGGCAATGAGCAGTTCTTC.